The rows below give T cell receptor beta chains drawn from one sample of a study of T-cell reconstitution after alpha-beta-depleted transplantation in children. In TCRdb, the PCR reads were re-called with MiXCR into one record per CDR3 protein. The data contain about 610,000 distinct CDR3 sequences, 8% to 11% of them singletons. The starting material was PBMCs from the stem cell graft donor, obtained from the stem cell graft. These TCRs come from a human donor who donated a stem cell graft to a child with acute myeloid leukemia. Each CDR3 is given with its conserved first and last residue. D genes are given only for firm matches. Only some rows state a clone size, as once, few, many or a class for expanded clones.

abundance: NA; v_gene: TRBV28; j_gene: TRBJ2-7; d_gene: TRBD1; CDR3aa: CASSPIGTGAYEQYF; CDR3nt: TGTGCCAGCAGTCCGATCGGGACAGGGGCCTACGAGCAGTACTTC
abundance: NA; v_gene: TRBV7-2; j_gene: TRBJ1-2; d_gene: NA; CDR3aa: CASSLDGTADYGYTF; CDR3nt: TGTGCCAGCAGCTTAGATGGAACAGCCGACTATGGCTACACCTTC
abundance: many; v_gene: TRBV12-3/TRBV12-4; j_gene: TRBJ2-7; d_gene: TRBD2; CDR3aa: CASSPLPPGLAVREQYF; CDR3nt: TGTGCCAGCAGTCCTTTGCCCCCGGGACTAGCGGTCCGGGAGCAGTACTTC
abundance: NA; v_gene: TRBV23-1; j_gene: TRBJ1-4; d_gene: TRBD1; CDR3aa: CASSQSRVRGESTNEKLFF; CDR3nt: TGCGCCAGCAGTCAATCAAGGGTCAGGGGGGAATCAACTAATGAAAAACTGTTTTTT
abundance: few; v_gene: TRBV6-1; j_gene: TRBJ2-7; d_gene: TRBD1; CDR3aa: CASSKSGQTYEQYF; CDR3nt: TGTGCCAGCAGTAAGTCGGGACAGACCTACGAGCAGTACTTC
abundance: NA; v_gene: TRBV6-1; j_gene: TRBJ2-7; d_gene: NA; CDR3aa: CASVGPFSSYEQYF; CDR3nt: TGTGCCAGCGTGGGACCTTTTAGCTCCTACGAGCAGTACTTC
abundance: few; v_gene: TRBV11-2; j_gene: TRBJ2-1; d_gene: NA; CDR3aa: CASSLAAGLTNEQFF; CDR3nt: TGTGCCAGCAGCTTAGCCGCGGGGCTTACCAATGAGCAGTTCTTC
abundance: few; v_gene: TRBV20-1; j_gene: TRBJ2-7; d_gene: TRBD2; CDR3aa: CSARVIAGAEQYF; CDR3nt: TGCAGTGCTAGAGTGATAGCGGGAGCCGAGCAGTACTTC
abundance: few; v_gene: TRBV3-1; j_gene: TRBJ2-5; d_gene: NA; CDR3aa: CASSRRTEETQYF; CDR3nt: TGTGCCAGCAGCCGGAGGACAGAAGAGACCCAGTACTTC
abundance: many; v_gene: TRBV14; j_gene: TRBJ2-3; d_gene: NA; CDR3aa: CASSQDLGASDTQYF; CDR3nt: TGTGCCAGCAGCCAAGATCTAGGGGCGTCAGATACGCAGTATTTT
abundance: many; v_gene: TRBV13; j_gene: TRBJ1-3; d_gene: NA; CDR3aa: CASTEGIPGNTIYF; CDR3nt: TGTGCCAGCACCGAAGGAATTCCTGGAAACACCATATATTTT
abundance: many; v_gene: TRBV9; j_gene: TRBJ2-3; d_gene: NA; CDR3aa: CASSVDPRDTQYF; CDR3nt: TGTGCCAGCAGCGTAGACCCCCGAGATACGCAGTATTTT
abundance: many; v_gene: TRBV12-3/TRBV12-4; j_gene: TRBJ2-7; d_gene: TRBD2; CDR3aa: CASSLVLAGVGEQYF; CDR3nt: TGTGCCAGCAGTTTGGTACTAGCGGGAGTCGGCGAGCAGTACTTC
abundance: NA; v_gene: TRBV3-1; j_gene: TRBJ2-5; d_gene: TRBD1; CDR3aa: CASSQSDRVGTQYF; CDR3nt: TGTGCCAGCAGCCAATCGGACAGGGTGGGGACCCAGTACTTC
abundance: few; v_gene: TRBV5-1; j_gene: TRBJ2-1; d_gene: TRBD2; CDR3aa: CASSPGGGGERNEQFF; CDR3nt: TGCGCCAGCTCCCCAGGTGGTGGGGGGGAGAGGAATGAGCAGTTCTTC
abundance: many; v_gene: TRBV5-1; j_gene: TRBJ2-2; d_gene: TRBD2; CDR3aa: CASSPRLAEGTGELFF; CDR3nt: TGCGCCAGCAGCCCTAGACTAGCGGAAGGAACCGGGGAGCTGTTTTTT
abundance: NA; v_gene: TRBV11-2; j_gene: TRBJ2-5; d_gene: NA; CDR3aa: CASSQTPQSGETQYF; CDR3nt: TGTGCCAGCAGCCAGACGCCTCAATCGGGGGAGACCCAGTACTTC
abundance: NA; v_gene: TRBV20-1; j_gene: TRBJ2-2; d_gene: NA; CDR3aa: CSARGPAGLNTGELFF; CDR3nt: TGCAGTGCTAGAGGCCCCGCAGGCCTGAACACCGGGGAGCTGTTTTTT
abundance: few; v_gene: TRBV5-1; j_gene: TRBJ2-3; d_gene: NA; CDR3aa: CASSPLPGLSTDTQYF; CDR3nt: TGCGCCAGCAGCCCCCTCCCGGGACTTAGCACAGATACGCAGTATTTT
abundance: NA; v_gene: TRBV2; j_gene: TRBJ2-3; d_gene: TRBD2; CDR3aa: CASTVVAGEDTQYF; CDR3nt: TGTGCCAGCACCGTGGTAGCGGGAGAGGATACGCAGTATTTT
abundance: many; v_gene: TRBV29-1; j_gene: TRBJ2-2; d_gene: TRBD2; CDR3aa: CSGGLAHTGELFF; CDR3nt: TGCAGCGGTGGACTAGCGCACACCGGGGAGCTGTTTTTT
abundance: few; v_gene: TRBV5-4; j_gene: TRBJ1-1; d_gene: TRBD1; CDR3aa: CASTETGGNTEAFF; CDR3nt: TGTGCCAGCACCGAGACAGGGGGGAACACTGAAGCTTTCTTT
abundance: NA; v_gene: TRBV6-1; j_gene: TRBJ1-3; d_gene: NA; CDR3aa: CASSWGGHSGNTIYF; CDR3nt: TGTGCCAGCAGCTGGGGGGGCCACTCTGGAAACACCATATATTTT
abundance: NA; v_gene: TRBV30; j_gene: TRBJ2-7; d_gene: NA; CDR3aa: CAWSVPPWDEQYF; CDR3nt: TGTGCCTGGAGTGTTCCACCTTGGGACGAGCAGTACTTC
abundance: few; v_gene: TRBV6-5; j_gene: TRBJ1-2; d_gene: NA; CDR3aa: CASSYSGTQLYGYTF; CDR3nt: TGTGCCAGCAGTTACTCAGGCACACAGCTCTATGGCTACACCTTC
abundance: few; v_gene: TRBV7-9; j_gene: TRBJ1-5; d_gene: NA; CDR3aa: CASSLWGRNQPQHF; CDR3nt: TGTGCCAGCAGCTTATGGGGTCGCAATCAGCCCCAGCATTTT
abundance: few; v_gene: TRBV12-3/TRBV12-4; j_gene: TRBJ2-1; d_gene: TRBD1; CDR3aa: CASSFRQGLNEQFF; CDR3nt: TGTGCCAGCAGTTTTAGACAGGGGCTCAATGAGCAGTTCTTC
abundance: many; v_gene: TRBV20-1; j_gene: TRBJ2-7; d_gene: TRBD2; CDR3aa: CSARLAGLYEQYF; CDR3nt: TGCAGTGCTCGACTAGCGGGCCTCTACGAGCAGTACTTC
abundance: many; v_gene: TRBV20-1; j_gene: TRBJ2-5; d_gene: TRBD1; CDR3aa: CSASPRTGNQETQYF; CDR3nt: TGCAGTGCTAGCCCTAGGACAGGAAACCAAGAGACCCAGTACTTC
abundance: few; v_gene: TRBV5-6; j_gene: TRBJ2-1; d_gene: TRBD2; CDR3aa: CASSLYLAEAYNEQFF; CDR3nt: TGTGCCAGCAGCTTGTACCTAGCGGAGGCTTACAATGAGCAGTTCTTC
abundance: many; v_gene: TRBV27; j_gene: TRBJ2-3; d_gene: TRBD2; CDR3aa: CASSAGASGYTDTQYF; CDR3nt: TGTGCCAGCAGTGCCGGGGCTAGCGGCTACACAGATACGCAGTATTTT
abundance: few; v_gene: TRBV5-1; j_gene: TRBJ2-2; d_gene: NA; CDR3aa: CASSLNAGSPGELFF; CDR3nt: TGCGCCAGCAGCTTGAACGCAGGGTCTCCCGGGGAGCTGTTTTTT
abundance: NA; v_gene: TRBV7-9; j_gene: TRBJ2-7; d_gene: NA; CDR3aa: CASSLATNLYEQYF; CDR3nt: TGTGCCAGCAGCTTAGCGACGAACTTGTACGAGCAGTACTTC
abundance: few; v_gene: TRBV5-1; j_gene: TRBJ2-1; d_gene: TRBD2; CDR3aa: CASSLNEPGLAGGRHNEQFF; CDR3nt: TGCGCCAGCAGCTTAAATGAACCGGGACTAGCGGGAGGGCGTCACAATGAGCAGTTCTTC
abundance: few; v_gene: TRBV19; j_gene: TRBJ2-1; d_gene: NA; CDR3aa: CATSTGPIYNEQFF; CDR3nt: TGTGCCACCTCTACAGGGCCCATATACAATGAGCAGTTCTTC
abundance: many; v_gene: TRBV28; j_gene: TRBJ2-6; d_gene: NA; CDR3aa: CASSLLQGTNVLTF; CDR3nt: TGTGCCAGCAGTCTACTCCAGGGAACCAACGTCCTGACTTTC
abundance: few; v_gene: TRBV5-1; j_gene: TRBJ1-1; d_gene: NA; CDR3aa: CASRREGGTEAFF; CDR3nt: TGCGCCAGCAGACGGGAGGGAGGCACTGAAGCTTTCTTT
abundance: once; v_gene: TRBV28; j_gene: TRBJ1-1; d_gene: NA; CDR3aa: CASRTRQMNTEAFF; CDR3nt: TGTGCCAGCAGGACGCGGCAGATGAACACTGAAGCTTTCTTT
abundance: NA; v_gene: TRBV10-2; j_gene: TRBJ2-7; d_gene: NA; CDR3aa: CASSESQGANYEQYF; CDR3nt: TGCGCCAGCAGTGAGTCTCAAGGGGCCAACTACGAGCAGTACTTC
abundance: NA; v_gene: TRBV4-3; j_gene: TRBJ1-6; d_gene: NA; CDR3aa: CASSQDTGGGSPLHF; CDR3nt: TGCGCCAGCAGCCAAGATACGGGGGGAGGGTCACCCCTCCACTTT
abundance: few; v_gene: TRBV20-1; j_gene: TRBJ1-5; d_gene: TRBD1; CDR3aa: CSASDRGRHQPQHF; CDR3nt: TGCAGTGCCTCGGACAGGGGGCGTCATCAGCCCCAGCATTTT
abundance: many; v_gene: TRBV5-1; j_gene: TRBJ1-1; d_gene: NA; CDR3aa: CASSSTELNTEAFF; CDR3nt: TGCGCCAGCAGCTCCACAGAACTCAACACTGAAGCTTTCTTT
abundance: few; v_gene: TRBV6-5; j_gene: TRBJ2-7; d_gene: TRBD2; CDR3aa: CASSYPGLAGGPYEQYF; CDR3nt: TGTGCCAGCAGTTACCCGGGACTAGCGGGAGGACCCTACGAGCAGTACTTC
abundance: NA; v_gene: TRBV27; j_gene: TRBJ2-1; d_gene: NA; CDR3aa: CASSLSILQGWEFF; CDR3nt: TGTGCCAGCAGTTTATCGATATTGCAGGGATGGGAGTTCTTC
abundance: few; v_gene: TRBV20-1; j_gene: TRBJ2-7; d_gene: TRBD2; CDR3aa: CSARASGRTNEQYF; CDR3nt: TGCAGTGCTAGAGCCAGCGGGAGAACTAACGAGCAGTACTTC
abundance: NA; v_gene: TRBV7-9; j_gene: TRBJ2-6; d_gene: NA; CDR3aa: CASSPRTGANVLTF; CDR3nt: TGTGCCAGCAGCCCTAGGACTGGGGCCAACGTCCTGACTTTC
abundance: few; v_gene: TRBV3-1; j_gene: TRBJ2-3; d_gene: TRBD2; CDR3aa: CASSTPSGRTDTQYF; CDR3nt: TGTGCCAGCAGCACACCTAGCGGGAGAACAGATACGCAGTATTTT
abundance: many; v_gene: TRBV27; j_gene: TRBJ1-6; d_gene: TRBD1; CDR3aa: CASSLQTGFGSPLHF; CDR3nt: TGTGCCAGCAGTCTACAGACAGGGTTTGGGTCACCCCTCCACTTT
abundance: NA; v_gene: TRBV6-2/TRBV6-3; j_gene: TRBJ2-2; d_gene: NA; CDR3aa: CASREGANTGELFF; CDR3nt: TGTGCCAGCAGGGAGGGAGCAAACACCGGGGAGCTGTTTTTT